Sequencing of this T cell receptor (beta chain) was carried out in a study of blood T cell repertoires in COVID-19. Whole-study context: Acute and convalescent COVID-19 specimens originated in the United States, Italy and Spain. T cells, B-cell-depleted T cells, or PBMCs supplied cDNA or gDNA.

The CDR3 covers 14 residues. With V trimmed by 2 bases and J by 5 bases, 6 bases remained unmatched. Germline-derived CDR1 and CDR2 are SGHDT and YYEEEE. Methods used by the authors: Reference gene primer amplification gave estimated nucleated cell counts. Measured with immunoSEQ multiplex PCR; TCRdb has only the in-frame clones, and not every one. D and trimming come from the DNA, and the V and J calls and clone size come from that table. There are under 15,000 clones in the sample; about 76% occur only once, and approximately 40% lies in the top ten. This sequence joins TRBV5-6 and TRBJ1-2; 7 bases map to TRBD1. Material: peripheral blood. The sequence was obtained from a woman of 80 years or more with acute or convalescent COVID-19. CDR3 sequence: CASSFGTAVYGYTF. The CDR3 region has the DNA TGTGCCAGCAGCTTCGGGACAGCCGTGTATGGCTACACCTTC.